This entry concerns a single T cell receptor beta chain. What it recognizes is unknown. The data originate from a study of cytomegalovirus exposure and HLA in healthy donors. Study-wide points: Per a later analysis, HLA-associated TCR beta chains showed more clonal expansion than other, equally common TCR beta chains.

The PCR used 60 Vbeta and 13 Jbeta primers. Libraries were prepared by immunoSEQ multiplex PCR; TCRdb keeps only in-frame clonotypes and omits some of them. In the table there are 200,000 or so clones, around 77% of which are singletons. The CDR3 consists of 14 residues. From germline, CDR1 is SGHRS and CDR2 YFSETQ. Trimming shortened V by 2 bases and J by 2 bases, and 9 bases separated the two germline ends. Sequencing was performed on PBMCs. The TCR comes from a woman between 25 and 40 years old in good health and CMV-seronegative. The chain couples TRBV5-1 to TRBJ2-3; tentatively, D is TRBD2 (6 bases). CDR3 sequence (DNA): TGCGCCAGCAGCTTCGGACTACTCACAGATACGCAGTATTTT. Its translation is CASSFGLLTDTQYF.